A single sample gave rise to the 2 T cell receptor beta chains below, sequenced in a study of patients and donors after allogeneic stem cell transplantation. From the RT-PCR reads, TCRdb called clonotypes with MiXCR, one entry per CDR3 protein. The repertoire includes about 7,100 distinct CDR3 sequences, roughly 13% of them detected once, and around half sits in the top ten. The specimen was blood, either unsorted or a sorted T cell fraction (not recorded which). Receptors were obtained from a human donor who was either an allogeneic HSCT recipient or a stem cell or donor lymphocyte infusion donor (not recorded which). It is not recorded whose cells these are; they may come from a transplant donor.

The V and J genes are TRBV7-9 and TRBJ1-3; D is unresolved. Germline V CDR1 and CDR2: SEHNR, FQNEAQ (reference sequence). With 5 bases removed from V and 0 bases from J, the gap between germline ends came to 11 bases. The CDR3 contains 15 residues. The CDR3: CASSLSLSSGNTIYF. The CDR3 nucleotides read TGTGCCAGCAGCCTCAGCCTGAGCTCTGGAAACACCATATATTTT.

This clonotype was seen only once. The chain has TRBV7-9 and TRBJ2-5, with D tentatively TRBD2 (5 bases). The CDR3 is made up of 15 amino acids. V was cut by 5 bases and J by 2 bases, with 15 bases left in between. Germline CDR1 SEHNR, CDR2 FQNEAQ (reference sequence). This CDR3 reads CASSTTSDWQETQYF. The CDR3, as DNA: TGTGCCAGCAGCACAACCTCGGACTGGCAAGAGACCCAGTACTTC.